Below, 28 T cell receptor beta chains from the same sample are listed, as sequenced in a study of T-cell memory formation after mild COVID-19. Each CDR3 protein gets one entry after TCRdb re-called the 5' RACE reads with MiXCR. The repertoire holds roughly 400,000 distinct CDR3 sequences, with roughly 18% as singletons. Sequences were obtained from PBMCs or a T cell subset sorted from them (not recorded which). All receptors come from a man younger than 35 who had mild COVID-19 (a few samples of this study predate the infection). Cell type and time point are not known.

This clonotype showed up just a few times. The chain combines TRBV20-1 with TRBJ1-2, with 10 bases fitting TRBD1. The length of the CDR3 is 16 residues. CDR1 DFQATT and CDR2 SNEGSKA come from the germline V gene (reference sequence). The trim removed 0 bases at V and 2 bases at J, leaving 6 bases unmatched. The CDR3 loop reads CSARDGQGGPNYGYTF. CDR3 sequence (DNA): TGCAGTGCTAGAGACGGACAGGGGGGACCCAACTATGGCTACACCTTC.

The chain couples TRBV23-1 to TRBJ1-5; perhaps TRBD1 as D (6 bases). TRBV23-1 is designated an ORF whose function remains uncertain. This CDR3 has 19 residues. Trimming removed 0 bases from V and 0 bases from J, with 18 bases in between. The CDR3 DNA is TGCGCCAGCAGTCAATCAGTGGCCAATGGACAGCATAGCAATCAGCCCCAGCATTTT. It specifies CASSQSVANGQHSNQPQHF.

The V call is TRBV19, the J call TRBJ1-6; no clear D gene. CDR3 length: 13 residues. V lost 7 bases to trimming and J lost 7 bases, with 11 bases between them. Germline loops: CDR1 LNHDA, CDR2 SQIVND (reference sequence). CDR3 sequence: CASTYSPNSPLHF. The CDR3, as DNA: TGTGCCAGTACTTACAGTCCAAATTCACCCCTCCACTTT.

The chain couples TRBV30 to TRBJ1-1, with TRBD1 matching over 9 bases. V lost 2 bases to trimming and J lost 7 bases; unmatched junction nucleotides: 5. Germline V CDR1 and CDR2: GTSNPN, SVGIG (reference sequence). CDR3 length equals 13 residues. Written as DNA, the CDR3 is TGTGCCTGGAGTCAACAGGGGGCCGGTGAAGCTTTCTTT. Its protein product is CAWSQQGAGEAFF.

The chain recombines TRBV15 with TRBJ2-7; 10 bases match TRBD2. V lost 2 bases to trimming and J lost 3 bases; unmatched junction nucleotides: 7. There are 16 residues in the CDR3. Germline CDR1 and CDR2: LNHNV and YYDKDF (reference sequence). CDR3 loop: CATSRSRTSGGYEQYV. The CDR3 nucleotides are TGTGCCACCAGCAGATCCCGGACTAGCGGCGGCTACGAGCAGTACGTC.

This clonotype was counted ten times or more. The genes are TRBV28 and TRBJ1-3; D is ambiguous. Trimming stripped 5 bases from V and 4 bases from J, with 9 bases between. The germline CDR1 and CDR2 sequences are MDHEN and SYDVKM. The CDR3 is 13 amino acids. The CDR3 loop reads CASSAVGGNTIYF. CDR3 sequence (DNA): TGTGCCAGCAGTGCGGTAGGGGGAAACACCATATATTTT.

In its sample, this clonotype was seen many times. The J gene is TRBJ2-7, the V gene TRBV7-9; tentative D call: TRBD2 (6 bases). The CDR3 totals 13 residues. Germline values: CDR1 SEHNR, CDR2 FQNEAQ (reference sequence). Trimming took 5 bases from V and 1 from J, leaving 9 bases between them. CDR3 DNA sequence: TGTGCCAGCAGCCGTGGGACTTCCTACGAGCAGTACTTC. Translation gives CASSRGTSYEQYF.

This clonotype was seen a handful of times. The chain recombines TRBV27 with TRBJ1-1; the D is unclear. Germline V lookup: CDR1 MNHEY, CDR2 SMNVEV (reference sequence). Trimming removed 5 bases from V and 6 bases from J, with 16 bases in between. This CDR3 has 14 residues. CDR3: CASSNGLLGPEAFF. The CDR3 DNA is TGTGCCAGCAGTAACGGGCTGCTTGGCCCTGAAGCTTTCTTT.

This clonotype was seen only a few times. This chain links TRBV7-2 with TRBJ2-5, with D tentatively TRBD1 or TRBD2 (5 bases each). This CDR3 region has 15 residues. Trimming took off 7 bases at V and 5 bases at J, with 20 bases between the two ends. CDR1 SGHTA and CDR2 FQGNSA come from the germline V gene. DNA for the CDR3: TGTGCCAGCACTCGGGGATGGGGGTCGGGGGAGACCCAGTACTTC. It specifies CASTRGWGSGETQYF.

The CDR3 region is CASSKWTGTSGQETQYF. The CDR3 DNA follows: TGTGCCAGCAGTAAATGGACCGGGACTAGCGGTCAAGAGACCCAGTACTTC. The chain combines TRBV3-1 with TRBJ2-5; 11 bases are a match to TRBD2. Germline V gene lookup returns CDR1 LGHDT and CDR2 YNNKEL (reference sequence). The CDR3 contains 17 residues. V gave up 6 bases and J gave up 2 bases; unmatched junction bases: 11.

The CDR3 nucleotides read TGTGCCAGCAGCTCGACAGGGACGAACACCGGGGAGCTGTTTTTT. Translating gives CASSSTGTNTGELFF. This chain links TRBV5-5 with TRBJ2-2; 7 bases match TRBD1. V shed 3 bases and J 0 bases; nucleotides not matched to a gene: 2. From germline, CDR1 is SGHKS and CDR2 YYEKEE (reference sequence). The CDR3 is made up of 15 amino acids.

This sequence joins TRBV20-1 and TRBJ2-3; no clear D. From germline, CDR1 is DFQATT and CDR2 SNEGSKA (reference sequence). The CDR3 spans 13 residues. V lost 0 bases, J lost 6 bases, and 10 bases lay in between. CDR3 region: CSARDLQEDTQYF. The CDR3 nucleotides are TGCAGTGCTAGAGATCTTCAGGAGGATACGCAGTATTTT.

This clonotype came up a few times. CDR3 protein: CASSYGKGTHSPLHF. CDR3 nucleotides: TGTGCCAGCAGTTACGGGAAGGGGACTCATTCACCCCTCCACTTT. The genes are TRBV6-5 and TRBJ1-6, with D perhaps TRBD1 (5 bases). With 2 bases removed from V and 8 bases from J, the gap between germline ends came to 13 bases. The germline V gene encodes CDR1 MNHEY and CDR2 SVGAGI. The CDR3 is 15 amino acids.

This clonotype appeared a few times. V usage is TRBV25-1 and J usage is TRBJ2-2; D perhaps matches TRBD1 (5 bases). CDR1 and CDR2 from the germline V gene are MGHDK and SYGVNS. Trimming took off 6 bases at V and 0 bases at J, with 11 bases between the two ends. This CDR3 has 15 residues. CDR3: CASSMTVPNTGELFF. CDR3 bases: TGTGCCAGCAGCATGACAGTGCCGAACACCGGGGAGCTGTTTTTT.

There are a few counts of this clonotype. V and J are TRBV4-3 and TRBJ2-1; 7 bases are a match to TRBD2. Unmatched junction bases numbered 10, after V lost 0 bases and J lost 8 bases. CDR1 LGHNA and CDR2 YSLEER come from the germline V gene. The CDR3 is 16 amino acids. The DNA for the CDR3 is TGCGCCAGCAGCCAAGACTCGAGGATTACTAGCGATGAGCAGTTCTTC. Its translation: CASSQDSRITSDEQFF.

This chain links TRBV12-3 or TRBV12-4 with TRBJ2-1; D unresolved. Trimming cost V 2 bases and J 10 bases, with 3 bases left between them. CDR3 size: 10 residues. The CDR3 reads CASSLTEQFF. The DNA of the CDR3 is TGTGCCAGCAGTTTAACCGAGCAGTTCTTC.

The genes are TRBV12-3 or TRBV12-4 and TRBJ2-1, with 9 bases identical to TRBD2. The CDR3 is 15 residues long. Germline trimming cut 7 bases from V and 6 bases from J; bases unmatched to any gene: 10. The CDR3 is CASTQTERGVNEQFF. The CDR3 nucleotides read TGTGCCAGCACCCAAACCGAGCGGGGGGTCAATGAGCAGTTCTTC.

This clonotype occurred a few times. V usage is TRBV12-3 or TRBV12-4 and J usage is TRBJ2-3, with no clear D. V was clipped by 2 bases and J by 4 bases, with 7 bases between them. The CDR3 sequence is 13 residues long. The CDR3 DNA reads TGTGCCAGCAGTTTAATGATAGCAGATACGCAGTATTTT. Translating gives CASSLMIADTQYF.

This chain uses TRBV6-6 with TRBJ1-1, with D possibly matching TRBD1 (6 bases). Looked up from germline, CDR1 is MNHNY and CDR2 is SVGAGI (reference sequence). V lost 2 bases and J 8 bases, leaving 6 bases between the germline ends. The CDR3 extends over 11 amino acids. The CDR3 DNA sequence: TGTGCCAGCAGTTACGGGGGCGAAGCTTTCTTT. It yields the protein CASSYGGEAFF.

This clonotype has a handful of counts. This sequence joins TRBV25-1 and TRBJ2-2; D gene unclear. Trimming left V 0 bases short and J 6 bases short, with 14 bases between. Germline V CDR1 and CDR2: MGHDK, SYGVNS. This CDR3 is 16 amino acids long. CDR3 DNA sequence: TGTGCCAGCAGTGAATATATTCCGTACGGCCCCGGGGAGCTGTTTTTT. Translated, it gives CASSEYIPYGPGELFF. Full variable domain (remainder filled in from reference TRBV25-1 and TRBJ2-2): EADIYQTPRYLVIGTGKKITLECSQTMGHDKMYWYQQDPGMELHLIHYSYGVNSTEKGDLSSESTVSRIRTEHFPLTLESARPSHTSQYLCASSEYIPYGPGELFFGEGSRLTVL.

This clonotype appeared many times. The rearrangement joins TRBV5-6 to TRBJ2-1; TRBD2 matches at 12 bases. The ends lost 4 bases at V and 4 bases at J; junction bases unmatched: 6. From germline, CDR1 is SGHDT and CDR2 YYEEEE. The CDR3 spans 16 residues. CDR3 sequence reads: CASSRRTSGEYNEQFF. In nucleotides, the CDR3 is TGTGCCAGCAGCCGCCGGACTAGCGGGGAATACAATGAGCAGTTCTTC.

In this sample, this clonotype turned up a few times. V is TRBV7-9 and J is TRBJ1-1; 7 nucleotides match TRBD1. CDR3 size: 15 residues. J lost 4 bases, V lost 5 bases, and 10 bases had no gene match. Germline V gives CDR1 SEHNR, CDR2 FQNEAQ (reference sequence). CDR3 region: CASSPDREGGTEAFF. The CDR3 DNA sequence: TGTGCCAGCAGCCCAGACAGGGAAGGAGGCACTGAAGCTTTCTTT.

The J gene is TRBJ1-2, the V gene TRBV5-1; 7 bases are shared with TRBD1. Germline CDR1 reads SGHRS; CDR2 reads YFSETQ. CDR3 size: 19 residues. V shed 1 base, J shed 0 bases, and the junction held 15 bases outside the gene matches. The CDR3 coding sequence is TGCGCCAGCAGCTTGACTACAAGCACCGGGACAGATACTAACTATGGCTACACCTTC. Its protein product is CASSLTTSTGTDTNYGYTF.

This chain links TRBV9 with TRBJ1-2, with 7 bases lining up with TRBD1. The junction had 6 bases not matched to a gene; V was cut back by 0 bases and J by 4 bases. The CDR3 runs to 15 residues. CDR1 is SGDLS, CDR2 YYNGEE, per germline. The CDR3 loop is CASSVDTTGRYGYTF. The CDR3 coding sequence is TGTGCCAGCAGCGTAGACACGACAGGGCGCTATGGCTACACCTTC.

The chain is built from TRBV9 and TRBJ2-3; D assignment may be TRBD1 or TRBD2 (6 bases each). Germline V gives CDR1 SGDLS, CDR2 YYNGEE. This CDR3 comprises 16 residues. The germline V and J ends were trimmed by 0 bases and 0 bases, with 11 bases remaining between them. This CDR3 reads CASSVVGGGSTDTQYF. In DNA form, the CDR3 reads TGTGCCAGCAGCGTAGTTGGAGGGGGGAGCACAGATACGCAGTATTTT.

This clonotype has a handful of counts. The chain recombines TRBV5-1 with TRBJ1-1, with TRBD1 identical over 11 bases. The CDR3 totals 14 residues. Germline V gene sequence: CDR1 SGHRS, CDR2 YFSETQ. V lost 5 bases and J lost 4; bases outside the gene matches: 4. CDR3 amino acids: CASRDRGLGTEAFF. The CDR3 DNA sequence: TGCGCCAGCAGGGACAGGGGGCTCGGCACTGAAGCTTTCTTT.

This clonotype was recorded a few times. The V call is TRBV4-2, the J call TRBJ2-2; 7 bases align to TRBD1. This CDR3 region has 14 residues. Germline V gene data show CDR1 as LGHNA and CDR2 as YNFKEQ. V dropped 2 bases and J dropped 8; count of bases not matched to a gene: 5. The DNA of the CDR3 is TGTGCCAGCAGCCAAACTACAGGGGCGGGGGAGCTGTTTTTT. This codes for CASSQTTGAGELFF.

This clonotype occurred a few times. The CDR3 region is CASNPDRDYGYTF. Written as DNA, the CDR3 is TGCGCCAGCAATCCAGACAGGGACTATGGCTACACCTTC. The chain has TRBV5-1 and TRBJ1-2, with 7 bases aligning to TRBD1. The J segment lost 3 bases and the V segment lost 6 bases, leaving 5 bases of the junction unmatched. Germline V gene lookup returns CDR1 SGHRS and CDR2 YFSETQ. The CDR3 runs to 13 residues.